This is a list of T cell receptor beta chains from one sample in a study of blood T cell repertoires in COVID-19. Generated by immunoSEQ multiplex PCR, the TCRdb table keeps only in-frame clones and is missing some. Altogether about 140,000 clones are present, around four fifths being singletons, with the ten largest covering 9.5% to 13%. Sequenced: peripheral blood. The receptors derive from a man aged 55 to 70 who had recovered from COVID-19. CDR3s include the opening cysteine and the closing phenylalanine or tryptophan. A D gene is named only where the DNA matches it firmly. The size entry is marked missing in some rows and otherwise reads once, few, many or a size class.

D gene,clone size,V gene,J gene,CDR3 length,CDR3 protein
TRBD2,.,TRBV19,TRBJ2-2,17,CASSASWTSGHTGELFF
.,.,TRBV11-1,TRBJ2-1,17,CASSLALSGTYYNEQFF
.,.,TRBV19,TRBJ1-1,15,CASSNPHRGETEAFF
TRBD1,.,TRBV29-1,TRBJ2-4,16,CSVNVLDRGGKNIQYF
.,.,TRBV7-3,TRBJ2-5,13,CASSAGSQETQYF
.,.,TRBV5-3,TRBJ2-3,18,CARSLESRGGAGTDTQYF
TRBD1,.,TRBV19,TRBJ1-2,12,CASSRQGGSYTF
TRBD1,.,TRBV10-2,TRBJ1-4,15,CASKRGQAFNEKLFF
TRBD1,.,TRBV6-1,TRBJ1-1,15,CASSDRGQGNTEAFF
.,.,TRBV30,TRBJ2-1,14,CACSEGGLYNEQFF
TRBD1,few,TRBV19,TRBJ1-5,16,CASSMMTGYSNQPQHF
TRBD2,.,TRBV7-2,TRBJ2-2,16,CASSLLAGGQGGELFF
.,.,TRBV4-3,TRBJ2-2,15,CASSRKTVPTGELFF
TRBD1,.,TRBV30,TRBJ1-1,11,CAWADRGEAFF
.,.,TRBV6-6,TRBJ2-7,17,CASSPDTGTHFSYEQYF
.,.,TRBV9,TRBJ1-4,16,CASSLGWELLDEKLFF
.,.,TRBV30,TRBJ1-5,13,CACSTLHNQPQHF
.,.,TRBV30,TRBJ1-1,13,CAWSRDMNTEAFF
.,.,TRBV28,TRBJ2-2,12,CASSPGAGELFF
.,many,TRBV6-2/TRBV6-3,TRBJ1-5,15,CASSNPGGTNQPQHF
.,once,TRBV29-1,TRBJ1-4,14,CSVSGLKTNEKLFF
.,.,TRBV5-1,TRBJ1-2,14,CASSLGPGLDGYTF
TRBD1,.,TRBV18,TRBJ1-5,19,CASSPFMITGGNSNQPQHF
.,.,TRBV19,TRBJ1-5,13,CASSGGLDQPQHF
TRBD1,.,TRBV18,TRBJ2-7,15,CASSPGTGGRYEQYF
.,.,TRBV19,TRBJ1-5,16,CASSISLSTPNQPQHF
.,.,TRBV19,TRBJ2-1,11,CASRDYNEQFF
.,.,TRBV5-1,TRBJ2-2,17,CASSLVGTQGDTGELFF
.,.,TRBV7-2,TRBJ1-5,13,CASSFTRYQPQHF
TRBD2,.,TRBV7-2,TRBJ2-3,18,CASSLGLAGGTNTDTQYF
TRBD2,.,TRBV5-6,TRBJ2-1,16,CASSFLAGGPYNEQFF
TRBD1,.,TRBV7-9,TRBJ2-7,13,CASSPTGVDEQYF
TRBD2,.,TRBV5-4,TRBJ2-5,16,CASSAGTSGSWETQYF
.,.,TRBV9,TRBJ2-1,14,CASSARTSFHEQFF
.,.,TRBV6-2/TRBV6-3,TRBJ1-5,15,CASSPGGMGNQPQHF
.,.,TRBV11-2,TRBJ1-5,14,CASSLAGDTQPQHF
TRBD2,.,TRBV2,TRBJ2-3,14,CASNLLAGTDTQYF
TRBD1,.,TRBV6-5,TRBJ2-1,15,CASSYGQGASNEQFF
TRBD2,many,TRBV13,TRBJ2-1,17,CASSSSSSGGLYNEQFF
.,.,TRBV3-1/TRBV3-2,TRBJ1-1,11,CASSQLAVAFF
.,.,TRBV9,TRBJ2-2,16,CASSVAPRGNTGELFF
.,.,TRBV4-2,TRBJ2-2,16,CASSAKGGLNTGELFF
.,few,TRBV7-9,TRBJ1-5,14,CASSLGPGGETQHF
.,.,TRBV10-3,TRBJ2-3,14,CATTASSSTDTQYF
TRBD1,.,TRBV5-4,TRBJ2-3,16,CASSPTGGHGTDTQYF
TRBD1,.,TRBV28,TRBJ1-6,17,CASSSGTGGSYNSPLHF
TRBD2,.,TRBV7-2,TRBJ2-5,15,CASSPWGLAEETQYF
.,.,TRBV19,TRBJ1-2,13,CASSTRASYGYTF
TRBD1,.,TRBV5-4,TRBJ1-4,14,CASSLQGTNEKLFF
TRBD2,.,TRBV28,TRBJ2-7,16,CASSFDGPSGIGEQYF
TRBD2,.,TRBV7-2,TRBJ2-2,15,CASSLPSGRTGELFF